One sample yielded the 5 T cell receptor beta chains listed below, sequenced in a study of T cell changes during pregnancy in multiple sclerosis. Generated by immunoSEQ multiplex PCR, the TCRdb table keeps only in-frame clones and is missing some. This table has more than 95,000 clones, 85% to 95% appearing once. This material consisted of peripheral blood, taken after pregnancy. The receptors derive from a female donor with multiple sclerosis, enrolled in a pregnancy study.

The CDR3: CASSIDRTSNTEAFF. The CDR3 DNA reads TGTGCCAGTAGTATAGATAGGACATCGAACACTGAAGCTTTCTTT. J is TRBJ1-1 and V is TRBV19; tentative D call: TRBD1 (5 bases). There are 15 residues in the CDR3. Germline V gene sequence: CDR1 LNHDA, CDR2 SQIVND (reference sequence). V dropped 0 bases and J dropped 1 base, with 9 bases sitting between them.

This chain links TRBV27 with TRBJ1-3; D not resolved. Trimming removed 5 bases from V and 0 bases from J, with 11 bases in between. Germline V gene data show CDR1 as MNHEY and CDR2 as SMNVEV (reference sequence). CDR3 length equals 15 residues. This CDR3 reads CASSPGSYSGNTIYF. In DNA, the CDR3 is TGTGCCAGCAGTCCCGGGTCCTACTCTGGAAACACCATATATTTT.

V and J are TRBV19 and TRBJ1-4; D is possibly TRBD1 (6 bases). Trimming removed 7 bases at V and 10 bases at J, with 19 bases between. This CDR3 comprises 14 residues. Per germline, CDR1 LNHDA and CDR2 SQIVND (reference sequence). The CDR3 DNA reads as TGTGCCAGTAAGGAGTTCAGGGGCGAGGGAAAACTGTTTTTT. Translation gives CASKEFRGEGKLFF.

This chain uses TRBV19 with TRBJ1-1; D possibly corresponds to TRBD1 (6 bases). CDR1 is LNHDA and CDR2 is SQIVND in the germline V gene (reference sequence). The CDR3 contains 14 residues. Trimming shortened V by 0 bases and J by 8 bases, and 13 bases separated the two germline ends. The CDR3 DNA is TGTGCCAGTAGTATAGATCTGGGGGCAGGAGAAGCTTTCTTT. It codes for CASSIDLGAGEAFF.

The V and J genes are TRBV27 and TRBJ2-1; TRBD2 aligns across 8 bases. The germline V gene encodes CDR1 MNHEY and CDR2 SMNVEV (reference sequence). Trimming removed 1 base from V and 6 bases from J; junction bases left unmatched: 11. The CDR3 covers 17 residues. CDR3 protein: CASSLYTSGQVANEQFF. DNA of the CDR3: TGTGCCAGCAGTTTATACACTAGCGGCCAGGTTGCCAATGAGCAGTTCTTC.